Below are 6 T cell receptor beta chains sequenced from a single sample in a study of T-cell reconstitution after alpha-beta-depleted transplantation in children. Library preparation (for TCRbeta) was performed with unique molecular identifiers. MiXCR was run by TCRdb on the PCR reads, yielding one entry per CDR3 protein. The sample has approximately 1,000,000 distinct CDR3 sequences, roughly 31% seen once; the top ten hold under 30%. Sequences were derived from PBMCs, mostly from graft donor cells, sampled 360 days after TCRalphabeta/CD19-depleted stem cell transplant. These receptors originate from a boy in the first two years of life who had a stem cell transplant for SCID, so the T cells may come from the graft donor.

Comments on this clonotype: The germline gene is not matched at one end of the junction; a read error may be the cause. V gene TRBV28 combines with J gene TRBJ2-3; D may match TRBD1 or TRBD2 (5 bases each). The CDR3 totals 14 residues. Per germline, CDR1 MDHEN and CDR2 SYDVKM. CDR3 region: CASSLWGRDPSMCF. The CDR3 DNA is TGTGCCAGCAGTTTATGGGGTCGGGACCCTTCGATGTGTTTT.

This clonotype was observed a few times. This rearrangement joins TRBV10-3 to TRBJ2-7, with D possibly being TRBD1 or TRBD2 (5 bases each). Trimming took off 4 bases at V and 2 bases at J, with 15 bases between the two ends. The V gene's germline CDR1 is ENHRY and CDR2 SYGVKD. This CDR3 is 15 amino acids long. As DNA, the CDR3 is TGTGCCATCAGTGTACTGAGGGACGGCCCCTACGAGCAGTACTTC. Protein sequence: CAISVLRDGPYEQYF.

The chain couples TRBV7-3 to TRBJ1-4, with 9 bases that match TRBD1. The V and J ends lost 5 bases and 8 bases, in that order; junction bases with no gene match: 3. CDR1 is SGHTA and CDR2 is FQGTGA in the germline V gene. The CDR3 consists of 13 residues. CDR3 residues: CASSVDRGEKLFF. The CDR3 DNA follows: TGTGCCAGCAGCGTGGACAGGGGCGAAAAACTGTTTTTT. The whole variable domain, filled in from reference TRBV7-3 and TRBJ1-4, reads GAGVSQTPSNKVTEKGKYVELRCDPISGHTALYWYRQSLGQGPEFLIYFQGTGAADDSGLPNDRFFAVRPEGSVSTLKIQRTERGDSAVYLCASSVDRGEKLFFGSGTQLSVL.

The chain combines TRBV5-1 with TRBJ2-5; tentatively, D is TRBD1 (6 bases). The germline V gene encodes CDR1 SGHRS and CDR2 YFSETQ. V lost 4 bases, J lost 1 base, and 8 bases lay in between. The CDR3 sequence is 13 residues long. The CDR3 DNA sequence: TGCGCCAGCAGCAAGGACAGCCAAGAGACCCAGTACTTC. It encodes CASSKDSQETQYF. Drawing the rest from reference TRBV5-1 and TRBJ2-5, the complete variable domain is KAGVTQTPRYLIKTRGQQVTLSCSPISGHRSVSWYQQTPGQGLQFLFEYFSETQRNKGNFPGRFSGRQFSNSRSEMNVSTLELGDSALYLCASSKDSQETQYFGPGTRLLVL.

This chain joins TRBV4-1 and TRBJ2-1, with D possibly called TRBD1 or TRBD2 (6 bases each). Germline V gene sequence: CDR1 MGHRA, CDR2 YSYEKL. The CDR3 has 15 amino acids. The V gene lost 2 bases and the J gene lost 5 bases, with 13 bases spanning the gap. The CDR3 nucleotides are TGCGCCAGCAGCCAACCTGTAAGGGGGGACAATGAGCAGTTCTTC. Translation: CASSQPVRGDNEQFF.

This clonotype was counted a few times. V is TRBV2 and J is TRBJ2-7; D is uncertain. The CDR3 contains 10 residues. Trimming took 6 bases from V and 5 from J, leaving 5 bases between them. CDR1 and CDR2 from the germline V gene are SNHLY and FYNNEI. In DNA form, the CDR3 reads TGTGCCAGCAGATTGAACGAGCAGTACTTC. Its translation: CASRLNEQYF.